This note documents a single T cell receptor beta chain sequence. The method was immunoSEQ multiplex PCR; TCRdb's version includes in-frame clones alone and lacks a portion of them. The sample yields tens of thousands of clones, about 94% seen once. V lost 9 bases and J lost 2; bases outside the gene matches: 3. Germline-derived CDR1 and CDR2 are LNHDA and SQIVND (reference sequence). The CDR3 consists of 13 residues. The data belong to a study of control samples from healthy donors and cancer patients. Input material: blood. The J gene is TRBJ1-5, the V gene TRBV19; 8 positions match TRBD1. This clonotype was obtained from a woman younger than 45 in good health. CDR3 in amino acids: CASKDRGNQPQHF. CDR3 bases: TGTGCCAGCAAGGACAGGGGCAATCAGCCCCAGCATTTT.